The clone carrying this TCR beta chain has at least ten counts. What it recognizes is unknown. This CDR3 is built from 12 residues. V lost 6 bases and J 1 base, leaving 5 bases between the germline ends. Looked up from germline, CDR1 is MDHEN and CDR2 is SYDVKM. The record originates from a study of T cells in Graves' hyperthyroidism and ophthalmopathy. Study-wide findings and caveats: Blood samples included most of the expanded thyroid clonotypes exceeding 0.001.

RNA transcripts yielded amplified TCR beta CDR3 regions. First-round RT-PCR with HTBI primers amplified the TCR CDR3 region. TCRdb used MiXCR to reprocess the multiplex PCR reads, holding one entry per CDR3 protein. The table lists approximately 400,000 distinct CDR3 sequences, approximately 18% of them singletons. The PBMCs had their origin in 10 ml of fresh peripheral blood. The sequenced sample consisted of blood. This chain links TRBV28 with TRBJ2-3; D tentatively fits TRBD1 or TRBD2 (5 bases each). This clonotype was obtained from a man between 18 and 35 years old with Graves' ophthalmopathy. In nucleotides, the CDR3 is TGTGCCAGCAGGGGGGGCACAGATACGCAGTATTTT. The encoded protein is CASRGGTDTQYF.